The present TCR beta chain was sequenced within a study of blood T cell repertoires in COVID-19. Study-level information: From the United States, Italy and Spain came samples of acute and convalescent COVID-19.

Authors' methods: From reference gene primer amplification, estimates of nucleated cell counts were derived. Method: immunoSEQ multiplex PCR; TCRdb's copy keeps in-frame clones and lacks some. V, J and clone size reflect that table, while D and trimming were determined from the DNA. Counted here are 70,000 to 90,000 clones, 70% to 80% occurring once; the ten biggest clones make up about 24%. Germline V gene sequence: CDR1 SGHTA, CDR2 FQGNSA. This CDR3 is built from 12 residues. V lost 5 bases and J 3 bases, leaving 6 bases between the germline ends. Sequenced sample: peripheral blood. The receptor was derived from a human donor in a cohort sampled during active COVID-19. V is TRBV7-2 and J is TRBJ2-3; D gene uncertain. The CDR3 DNA reads TGTGCCAGCAGCCCCCCTACAGATACGCAGTATTTT. Its translation: CASSPPTDTQYF.